A single sample gave rise to the 8 T cell receptor beta chains below, sequenced in a study of graft-versus-host responses after intestinal transplantation. Intraepithelial lymphocytes and lamina propria lymphocytes were released through processing of graft tissue. Measured with immunoSEQ multiplex PCR; TCRdb has only the in-frame clones, and not every one. The table has tens of thousands of clones, about 85% seen once. Sequencing was performed on ileum tissue, taken 200 to 210 days after intestinal transplant. The receptor source for this set is a human patient who received an intestinal transplant, so some T cells may come from the graft donor.

The chain employs TRBV11-2 and TRBJ1-2; D gene unclear. Germline-derived CDR1 and CDR2 are SGHAT and FQNNGV. The CDR3 spans 14 residues. V was cut by 0 bases and J by 4 bases, with 9 bases left in between. The CDR3 DNA follows: TGTGCCAGCAGCTTAGATCTCGGGCCCTATGGCTACACCTTC. Translation gives CASSLDLGPYGYTF. The full variable domain, completed using reference TRBV11-2 and TRBJ1-2, is EAGVAQSPRYKIIEKRQSVAFWCNPISGHATLYWYQQILGQGPKLLIQFQNNGVVDDSQLPKDRFSAERLKGVDSTLKIQPAKLEDSAVYLCASSLDLGPYGYTFGSGTRLTVV.

This sequence joins TRBV7-8 and TRBJ2-7; 14 bases agree with TRBD2. The CDR3 has 17 amino acids. V dropped 0 bases and J dropped 4; count of bases not matched to a gene: 5. Germline values: CDR1 SGHVS, CDR2 FQNEAQ. CDR3 region: CASSLAPGTSGSYEQYF. The CDR3 bases are TGTGCCAGCAGCTTAGCTCCAGGGACTAGCGGGAGTTACGAGCAGTACTTC.

In its sample, this clone was seen once. The V call is TRBV5-4, the J call TRBJ2-2, with D unresolved. This CDR3 spans 14 amino acids. The V end was cut by 2 bases, the J end by 5 bases, with 10 bases between. Germline lookup yields CDR1 SGHNT and CDR2 YYREEE (reference sequence). CDR3 loop: CASSFSMETGELFF. CDR3 DNA: TGTGCCAGCAGCTTCTCGATGGAGACCGGGGAGCTGTTTTTT.

The chain couples TRBV5-5 to TRBJ1-6; D remains ambiguous. This CDR3 has 17 amino acids. Trimming left V 2 bases short and J 0 bases short, with 12 bases between. Germline V gene lookup returns CDR1 SGHKS and CDR2 YYEKEE (reference sequence). The CDR3 DNA reads as TGTGCCAGCAGCTTAGATACAGAGAGCTCCTATAATTCACCCCTCCACTTT. Its protein product is CASSLDTESSYNSPLHF.

The CDR3 region is CASGLDTGGPAETQYF. Written as DNA, the CDR3 is TGTGCTAGTGGTTTGGACACGGGGGGGCCTGCGGAGACCCAGTACTTC. The chain carries TRBV12-5 and TRBJ2-5; 8 bases agree with TRBD2. The germline CDR1 and CDR2 sequences are LGHNT and FRNRAP. The CDR3 extends over 16 amino acids. V dropped 1 base and J dropped 5; count of bases not matched to a gene: 9.

V usage is TRBV28 and J usage is TRBJ1-1, with D possibly being TRBD1 (6 bases). Germline CDR1 MDHEN, CDR2 SYDVKM. Trimming took 7 bases from V and 4 from J, leaving 13 bases between them. This CDR3 region has 13 residues. For the CDR3, the DNA is TGTGCCAGCACAAGAGGGGGGGGCACTGAAGCTTTCTTT. Its protein product is CASTRGGGTEAFF.

The V and J genes are TRBV27 and TRBJ1-5; TRBD1 agrees at 8 bases. The junction had 4 bases not matched to a gene; V was cut back by 6 bases and J by 6 bases. Looked up from germline, CDR1 is MNHEY and CDR2 is SMNVEV (reference sequence). The CDR3 consists of 13 residues. The chain's CDR3 is CASRAQGGQPQHF. Written as DNA, the CDR3 is TGTGCCAGCAGGGCACAGGGGGGTCAGCCCCAGCATTTT.

The chain is built from TRBV5-1 and TRBJ2-7; D not resolved. With 6 bases removed from V and 3 bases from J, the gap between germline ends came to 16 bases. The germline CDR1 and CDR2 sequences are SGHRS and YFSETQ. The length of the CDR3 is 14 residues. Written as DNA, the CDR3 is TGCGCCAGCACCCTAGGGTTTGGGGACTACGAGCAGTACTTC. Its translation is CASTLGFGDYEQYF.